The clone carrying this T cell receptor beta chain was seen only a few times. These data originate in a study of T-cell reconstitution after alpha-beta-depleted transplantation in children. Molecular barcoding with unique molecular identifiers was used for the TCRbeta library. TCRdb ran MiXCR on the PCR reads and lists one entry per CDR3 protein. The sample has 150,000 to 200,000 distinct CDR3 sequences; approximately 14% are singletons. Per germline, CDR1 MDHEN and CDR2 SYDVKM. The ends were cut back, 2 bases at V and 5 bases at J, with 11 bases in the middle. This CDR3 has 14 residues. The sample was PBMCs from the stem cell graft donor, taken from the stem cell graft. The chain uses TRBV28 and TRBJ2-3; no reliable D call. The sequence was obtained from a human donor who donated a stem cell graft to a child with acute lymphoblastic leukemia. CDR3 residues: CASSLVSRKDTQYF. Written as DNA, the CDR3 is TGTGCCAGCAGTTTAGTATCCCGCAAAGATACGCAGTATTTT.